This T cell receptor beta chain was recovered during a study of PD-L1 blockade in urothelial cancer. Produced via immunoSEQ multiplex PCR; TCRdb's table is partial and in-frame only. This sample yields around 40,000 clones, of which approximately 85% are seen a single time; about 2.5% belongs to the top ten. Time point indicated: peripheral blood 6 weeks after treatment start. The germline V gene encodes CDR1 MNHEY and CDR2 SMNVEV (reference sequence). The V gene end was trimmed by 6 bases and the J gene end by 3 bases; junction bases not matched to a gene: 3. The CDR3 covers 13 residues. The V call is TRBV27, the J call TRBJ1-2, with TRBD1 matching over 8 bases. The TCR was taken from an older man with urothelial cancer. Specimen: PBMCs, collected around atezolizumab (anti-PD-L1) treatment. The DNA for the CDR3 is TGTGCCAGCAGGTCGACAGGGGACTATGGCTACACCTTC. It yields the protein CASRSTGDYGYTF.